The clone carrying this T cell receptor beta chain was seen only a few times. Its specificity is unknown. Expressed TCRB transcripts were sequenced after all isolated RNA was converted to cDNA. Deep immunoSEQ sequencing covered naive, central memory and regulatory T cell samples. TCRdb keeps only in-frame clones here, not all; method: immunoSEQ multiplex PCR. The sample carries 120,000 to 150,000 clones, about 12% recorded once. These data are taken from a study of beta chain features in type 1 diabetes. The wider study: Over all samples combined, 107,917,701 sorted cells were examined. Study-level results: Type 1 diabetes patients had TCRB CDR3s that were shorter (moderately but significantly so) in all four CD4+ subsets. TCRB repertoires of naive, central memory and Treg cells appeared more similar among patients than among healthy donors.

The authors sorted CD4+ naive, central memory, regulatory and stem cell-like memory cells via CD45RO/CCR7/CD25/CD127/CD95/CD27. With V trimmed by 7 bases and J by 0 bases, 6 bases remained unmatched. This CDR3 has 15 amino acids. Germline V gene data show CDR1 as WNHNN and CDR2 as SYGVQD (reference sequence). The sample was central memory CD4+ T cells from blood. The sequence derives from a man between 18 and 35 years old with type 1 diabetes. The V gene is TRBV10-1, the J gene TRBJ2-3; 8 bases agree with TRBD1. CDR3 region: CASTEGQGSTDTQYF. CDR3 nucleotides: TGCGCCAGCACCGAAGGACAGGGAAGCACAGATACGCAGTATTTT.